The clone carrying this T cell receptor beta chain has more than one count but fewer than ten. Its antigen is not identified. Next came a second PCR, run for about 7 to 12 cycles, which used a sample-barcoded 5' primer along with a J-beta primer mix. TCRdb reprocessed the 5' RACE reads with MiXCR, giving one entry per CDR3 protein. The sample includes around 2 million distinct CDR3 sequences, about two fifths of them seen just once. Trimming cost V 4 bases and J 6 bases, with 14 bases left between them. Germline V gene lookup returns CDR1 SGHNT and CDR2 YYREEE (reference sequence). The CDR3 contains 13 residues. The data were obtained in a study of blood T cells in healthy people across ages. Background on the study: About one barcoded beta molecule per two T cells came from capture by template switching.

Findings and limits, study-wide: Roughly linearly, TCR beta diversity per million T cells fell as age increased.

The receptor comes from a human donor in good health. Source material: blood. The rearrangement joins TRBV5-4 to TRBJ2-7; D is ambiguous. For the CDR3, the DNA is TGTGCCAGCAGCCTACCCGATGGGGTCGAGCAGTACTTC. Translating gives CASSLPDGVEQYF.